The clone carrying this T cell receptor (beta chain) was counted a single time. The junction departs from germline at one end; a sequencing error may be responsible. CDR1 and CDR2 (germline): SGHVS, FQNEAQ. The CDR3 is 14 amino acids. Template material for TCR beta VDJ and CDR3 profiling consisted of genomic DNA. TCRdb re-analysed the reads in MiXCR, keeping a single row per CDR3 protein. The sample carries hundreds of thousands of distinct CDR3 sequences, 40% to 50% recorded once. These data originate in a study of CD8+CD57+ T cells in acquired aplastic anemia. The patients chosen for sequencing had shown expansion of CD8+CD57+ cells (detected by flow cytometry).

This sequence originates from a human donor with aplastic anemia. The genes are TRBV7-8 and TRBJ1-1, with TRBD1 as a possible D gene (5 bases). Sequenced sample: sorted CD4+, CD8+, or CD8+CD57+ T cells (not recorded which) from PBMCs. CDR3 protein: CASSFKAGNTEAFF. The CDR3 nucleotides read TGTGCCAGCAGCTTTAAGGCAGGGAACACCGAAGCTTTCTTT.